This TCR beta chain was retrieved from a study of T cells after yellow fever vaccination. Study context: When fractions had low cell numbers, they were prepared with SMART-Seq v4 Ultra Low Input.

V was trimmed by 3 bases and J by 1 base, leaving 12 bases between them. Germline CDR1 KGHSH, CDR2 LQKENI. This CDR3 has 15 residues. One entry per CDR3 protein, called by TCRdb with MiXCR from the 5' RACE reads. The sample contains under 300,000 distinct CDR3 sequences, 10% to 15% of which appear only once. The chain joins TRBV18 to TRBJ2-5; D is tentatively TRBD1 or TRBD2 (5 bases each). This sequence was found in a man aged 25-40 years who received the YFV17D yellow fever vaccine. The sample here was CD4+ T cells sorted from PBMCs, taken 45 days after the yellow fever booster vaccination. CDR3 nucleotide sequence: TGTGCCAGCTCACCCTCATTCGGGGCCCAAGAGACCCAGTACTTC. Amino acid sequence: CASSPSFGAQETQYF.